Listed below are T cell receptor beta chains from one sample, sequenced in a study of shared clonotypes between healthy human individuals. Produced via immunoSEQ multiplex PCR; TCRdb's table is partial and in-frame only. The table shows fewer than 1 million clones, with 96% occurring only once. The sample consisted of naive CD8+ T cells sorted from blood. These receptors were taken from a man aged 30-40 years in good health. The CDR3 runs from the conserved cysteine through the conserved F or W. Each record gives: clone size, V gene, J gene, D gene, CDR3 DNA, CDR3 protein. The D gene is left open where the match is weak. Expanded clones are given a class, and other clones once, few, many or no size at all.

-,TRBV27,TRBJ2-1,-,TGTGCCAGCTCCGGACAGATATACAATGAGCAGTTCTTC,CASSGQIYNEQFF
-,TRBV2,TRBJ2-2,TRBD2,TGTGCCAGCATTGGACTAGCGGGAGCGGCAGGGGAGCTGTTTTTT,CASIGLAGAAGELFF
-,TRBV29-1,TRBJ2-7,-,TGCAGCGTCAAGGGCGGAAATACCTACGAGCAGTACTTC,CSVKGGNTYEQYF
-,TRBV27,TRBJ2-7,TRBD2,TGTGCCAGCAGTTCGAGGGAGGGCCCTTACGAGCAGTACTTC,CASSSREGPYEQYF
-,TRBV11-2,TRBJ2-1,TRBD2,TGTGCCAGCAGTGACCTAGCGGAGGGCTTCGATGAGCAGTTCTTC,CASSDLAEGFDEQFF
-,TRBV5-6,TRBJ2-1,TRBD2,TGTGCCAGCAGCGACATAGCGGGAGGGCCGGACAATGAGCAGTTCTTC,CASSDIAGGPDNEQFF
-,TRBV11-2,TRBJ1-1,-,TGTGCCAGCAGCCCTACGGCCCCCGGGATGGCTTTCTTT,CASSPTAPGMAFF
-,TRBV12-5,TRBJ2-3,-,TGTGCTAGTGGTTTGGGGGTTTCTAGCACAGATACGCAGTATTTT,CASGLGVSSTDTQYF
-,TRBV4-2,TRBJ1-1,-,TGTGCCAGCAGCCAAGATCTCACCCAAGAAACGGGGGACACTGAAGCTTTCTTT,CASSQDLTQETGDTEAFF
-,TRBV9,TRBJ2-7,TRBD2,TGTGCCAGCAGCGCCAGACTAGCTGACTACGAGCAGTACTTC,CASSARLADYEQYF
-,TRBV4-3,TRBJ2-7,TRBD1,TGCGCCAGCAGCCAAGATCGGGACAGCACCTACGAGCAGTACTTC,CASSQDRDSTYEQYF
-,TRBV16,TRBJ1-5,TRBD1,TGTGCCAGCAGCCAATCGGCAGGGGGCCAGCCCCAGCATTTT,CASSQSAGGQPQHF
-,TRBV27,TRBJ1-5,-,TGTGCCAGCAGTCTTCGGTTACATTCTCAGCCCCAGCATTTT,CASSLRLHSQPQHF
-,TRBV7-3,TRBJ2-5,-,TGTGCCAGCAGCTTGGGAGGACAGACCGGAGAGACCCAGTACTTC,CASSLGGQTGETQYF
-,TRBV4-1,TRBJ2-5,-,TGCGCCAGCAGCCAAGAAGACAGCCAAGAGACCCAGTACTTC,CASSQEDSQETQYF
-,TRBV7-6,TRBJ2-1,-,TGTGCCAGCAGCTTAACCATATGGGACAACGACAATGAGCAGTTCTTC,CASSLTIWDNDNEQFF
-,TRBV7-9,TRBJ2-7,-,TGTGCCAGCAGCTTAGCCGACCTCCCCGAGCAGTACTTC,CASSLADLPEQYF
-,TRBV7-9,TRBJ2-2,TRBD1,TGTGCCAGCTACACACGGACAGGGACGAACACCGGGGAGCTGTTTTTT,CASYTRTGTNTGELFF
-,TRBV4-3,TRBJ1-2,TRBD1,TGCGCCAGCAGCCGGTGGACAGGGGGGAACTATGGCTACACCTTC,CASSRWTGGNYGYTF
-,TRBV27,TRBJ2-7,TRBD2,TGTGCCAGTCAAGAATCTAGCGGTCTATTGGAAGTTGGGCAGTACTTC,CASQESSGLLEVGQYF
-,TRBV29-1,TRBJ2-7,TRBD1,TGCAGCGTCCGGACAGGGAAACAATACGAGCAGTACTTC,CSVRTGKQYEQYF
once,TRBV5-6,TRBJ1-2,-,TGTGCCAGCAGCTCCCAGGACGGCCTTGGGGGCTACACCTTC,CASSSQDGLGGYTF
-,TRBV29-1,TRBJ2-5,TRBD1,TGCAGCGTAGCGGGGACAGGGGGCAGGGAGACCCAGTACTTC,CSVAGTGGRETQYF
-,TRBV16,TRBJ2-3,-,TGTGCCAGCAGCACGTACAGGACGGAAAAGGCAGATACGCAGTATTTT,CASSTYRTEKADTQYF
-,TRBV6-1,TRBJ1-2,TRBD1,TGTGCCAGCAGTGTCTCTTGGACAGGGGGCGCCGATGGCTACACCTTC,CASSVSWTGGADGYTF
-,TRBV5-1,TRBJ1-2,-,TGCGCCAGCAGTCCAAAAAACACGGCCGCTTCCTATGGCTACACCTTC,CASSPKNTAASYGYTF
-,TRBV4-3,TRBJ1-5,-,TGCGCCAGCAGCCAAGAAGGGGGACGACATCCCAGCAATCAGCCCCAGCATTTT,CASSQEGGRHPSNQPQHF
-,TRBV19,TRBJ2-7,-,TGTGCCAGTAGTTTCGGGGCTCTCCTCTCCTACGAGCAGTACTTC,CASSFGALLSYEQYF
-,TRBV10-3,TRBJ2-2,TRBD2,TGTGCCATCACTTCACTAGCGGAGGGCGGGGAGCTGTTTTTT,CAITSLAEGGELFF
-,TRBV5-6,TRBJ2-5,-,TGTGCCAGCAGCTTGGACTTGGGGACGATGACACATAACCAAGAGACCCAGTACTTC,CASSLDLGTMTHNQETQYF
-,TRBV27,TRBJ2-7,TRBD1,TGTGCCAGCAGTTGGACAGGGGGCTCGGGCTACGAGCAGTACTTC,CASSWTGGSGYEQYF
-,TRBV29-1,TRBJ2-1,-,TGCAGCGTTGAAGATAGAAGGGTCTACAATGAGCAGTTCTTC,CSVEDRRVYNEQFF
-,TRBV7-8,TRBJ1-1,-,TGTGCCAGCAGCTTAGAATTCGACAAAGCTTTCTTT,CASSLEFDKAFF
-,TRBV19,TRBJ1-6,-,TGTGCCAGTAGTCTATTGGATAATTCACCCCTCCACTTT,CASSLLDNSPLHF
-,TRBV10-3,TRBJ2-1,-,TGTGCCATCAGTGAGTCGAGAATACAAAACAATGAGCAGTTCTTC,CAISESRIQNNEQFF
-,TRBV27,TRBJ2-2,-,TGTGCCAGCACCTTAGGGCAGAACACCGGGGAGCTGTTTTTT,CASTLGQNTGELFF
-,TRBV4-1,TRBJ2-7,-,TGCGCCAGCACCGCGGGGGCGGACAATCCCACGTACGAGCAGTACTTC,CASTAGADNPTYEQYF
-,TRBV7-9,TRBJ1-4,TRBD1,TGTGCCAGCAGCGGGACAGGCGGAATTGAAAAACTGTTTTTT,CASSGTGGIEKLFF
-,TRBV5-1,TRBJ2-7,TRBD2,TGCGCCAGCAGCTCTTTTAGCGGGGCGTACTACGAGCAGTACTTC,CASSSFSGAYYEQYF
-,TRBV6-5,TRBJ1-1,-,TGTGCCAGCAGACCTATGGGGGACACTGAAGCTTTCTTT,CASRPMGDTEAFF
-,TRBV5-1,TRBJ2-7,-,TGCGCCAGCAGCTCTAACAGGGAGAGCTCCTACGAGCAGTACTTC,CASSSNRESSYEQYF
-,TRBV13,TRBJ2-3,TRBD1,TGTGCCAGCTGGGACAGGGAGACAGATACGCAGTATTTT,CASWDRETDTQYF
-,TRBV13,TRBJ2-5,TRBD1,TGTGCCAGCAGCACCGAAACGGGACAGGGCCAAGAGACCCAGTACTTC,CASSTETGQGQETQYF
-,TRBV4-1,TRBJ1-2,-,TGCGCCAGCAGCCATAGGGATGGCTATGGCTACACCTTC,CASSHRDGYGYTF
-,TRBV4-1,TRBJ1-2,-,TGCGCCAGCAGCCCCTTACAGGGAGCGGGAGGCTACACCTTC,CASSPLQGAGGYTF
-,TRBV5-8,TRBJ2-7,-,TGTGCCAGCAGCTTCGGACACCTCTACGAGCAGTACTTC,CASSFGHLYEQYF
-,TRBV11-2,TRBJ2-7,TRBD2,TGTGCCAGTAAGACCCAAGCGGGAAGCTCCTACGAGCAGTACTTC,CASKTQAGSSYEQYF
-,TRBV6-1,TRBJ2-1,TRBD2,TGTGCCAGCAGTGAATTACTAGCGGGACACAATGAGCAGTTCTTC,CASSELLAGHNEQFF
-,TRBV7-2,TRBJ2-3,-,TGTGCCAGCAGCTTAAGGGGGCAGGGGAGGAGACGGGATACGCAGTATTTT,CASSLRGQGRRRDTQYF
-,TRBV7-9,TRBJ2-2,-,TGTGCCAGCGGGGGGCCCTCGGGGACCGGGGAGCTGTTTTTT,CASGGPSGTGELFF
once,TRBV7-2,TRBJ2-5,-,TGTGCCAGCAGCTTCGGAGCCAGGGGTCAAGAGACCCAGTACTTC,CASSFGARGQETQYF
-,TRBV27,TRBJ2-7,-,TGTGCCAGCAGTTTGTCGGGCCATCAAAACCTCTACGAGCAGTACTTC,CASSLSGHQNLYEQYF
-,TRBV29-1,TRBJ2-7,-,TGCAGCGTTGAATCGGGTTCCTACGAGCAGTACTTC,CSVESGSYEQYF
-,TRBV27,TRBJ1-2,-,TGTGCCAGCAGTTTAGCGGGGAACTATGGCTACACCTTC,CASSLAGNYGYTF